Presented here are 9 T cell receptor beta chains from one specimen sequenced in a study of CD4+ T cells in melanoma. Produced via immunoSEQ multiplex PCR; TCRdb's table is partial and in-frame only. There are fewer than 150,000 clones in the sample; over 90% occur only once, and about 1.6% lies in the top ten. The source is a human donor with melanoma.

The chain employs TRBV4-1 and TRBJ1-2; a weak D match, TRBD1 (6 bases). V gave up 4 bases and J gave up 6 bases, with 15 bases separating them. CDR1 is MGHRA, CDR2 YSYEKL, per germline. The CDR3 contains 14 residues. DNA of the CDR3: TGCGCCAGCAGCCGAGACAGGTTCGTACATGGCTACACCTTC. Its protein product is CASSRDRFVHGYTF.

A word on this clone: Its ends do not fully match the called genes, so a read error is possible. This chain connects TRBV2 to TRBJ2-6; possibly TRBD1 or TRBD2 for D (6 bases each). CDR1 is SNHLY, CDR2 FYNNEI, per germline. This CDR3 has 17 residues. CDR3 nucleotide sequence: TGTGCCAGCTGGTTCCGGGGGCCTCTCTCTAGGGCCAACGTCCTGACTTTC. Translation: CASWFRGPLSRANVLTF.

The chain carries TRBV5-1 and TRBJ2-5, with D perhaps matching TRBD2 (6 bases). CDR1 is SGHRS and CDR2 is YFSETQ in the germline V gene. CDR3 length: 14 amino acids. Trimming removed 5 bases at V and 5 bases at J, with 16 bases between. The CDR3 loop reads CASREGPAGETQYF. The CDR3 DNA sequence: TGCGCCAGCAGGGAGGGGCCCGCTGGGGAGACCCAGTACTTC.

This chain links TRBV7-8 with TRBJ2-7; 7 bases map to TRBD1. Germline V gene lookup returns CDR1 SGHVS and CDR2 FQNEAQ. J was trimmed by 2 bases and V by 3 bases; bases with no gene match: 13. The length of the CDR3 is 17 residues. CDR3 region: CASSFRRAGGRTYEQYF. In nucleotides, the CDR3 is TGTGCCAGCAGCTTTCGTCGAGCAGGGGGACGAACCTACGAGCAGTACTTC.

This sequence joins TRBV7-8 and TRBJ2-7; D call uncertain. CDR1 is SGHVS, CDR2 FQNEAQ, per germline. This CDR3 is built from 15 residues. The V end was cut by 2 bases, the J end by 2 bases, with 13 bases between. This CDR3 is CASSLPKLSPYEQYF. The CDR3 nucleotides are TGTGCCAGCAGCTTACCCAAGTTAAGCCCCTACGAGCAGTACTTC.

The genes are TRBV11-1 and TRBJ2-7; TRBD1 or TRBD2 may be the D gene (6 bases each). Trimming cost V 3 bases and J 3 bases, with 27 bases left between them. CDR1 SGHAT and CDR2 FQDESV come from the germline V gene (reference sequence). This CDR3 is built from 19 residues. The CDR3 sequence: CASSFPQQGREWGNYEQYF. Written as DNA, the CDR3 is TGTGCCAGCAGCTTCCCCCAACAGGGCCGGGAGTGGGGGAACTACGAGCAGTACTTC.

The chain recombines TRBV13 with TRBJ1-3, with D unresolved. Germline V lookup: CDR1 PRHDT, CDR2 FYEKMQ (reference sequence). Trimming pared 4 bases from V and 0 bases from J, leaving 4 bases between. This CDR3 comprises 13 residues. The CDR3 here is CASSSPSGNTIYF. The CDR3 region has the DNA TGTGCCAGCAGCTCGCCCTCTGGAAACACCATATATTTT.

This CDR3 reads CASSWEPHMYNEQFF. CDR3 sequence (DNA): TGTGCCAGCAGTTGGGAACCCCACATGTACAATGAGCAGTTCTTC. The gene calls are TRBV27 and TRBJ2-1; D unclear. Trimming removed 4 bases at V and 4 bases at J, with 14 bases between. The CDR3 extends over 15 amino acids. In germline, CDR1 is MNHEY, CDR2 SMNVEV (reference sequence).

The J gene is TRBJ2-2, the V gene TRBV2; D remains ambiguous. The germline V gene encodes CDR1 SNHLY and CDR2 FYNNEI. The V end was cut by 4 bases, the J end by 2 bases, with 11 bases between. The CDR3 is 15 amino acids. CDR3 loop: CASSGRLGNTGELFF. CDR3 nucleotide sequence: TGTGCCAGCAGTGGGCGGTTGGGCAACACCGGGGAGCTGTTTTTT.